This passage covers 2 T cell receptor beta chains from one sample sequenced in a study of shared clonotypes between healthy human individuals. Naive CD8 isolation took CD45RO-negative cells positively selected for CCR7 and excluded terminally differentiated effector memory CD45RA+ cells. TCRdb's copy holds only in-frame clones and misses some; the assay was immunoSEQ multiplex PCR. The sample holds some 1,900,000 clones, approximately 94% seen once. The sequenced sample consisted of naive CD8+ T cells sorted from blood. These receptors originate from a man aged 18 to 30 in good health.

V and J are TRBV29-1 and TRBJ2-7; 7 bases line up with TRBD2. Germline CDR1 and CDR2: SQVTM and ANQGSEA. Germline trimming cut 3 bases from V and 5 bases from J; bases unmatched to any gene: 7. CDR3 size: 13 residues. CDR3 coding DNA: TGCAGCGTTGATGGACTAGTTGCCAACGAGCAGTACTTC. It specifies CSVDGLVANEQYF.

V and J are TRBV13 and TRBJ2-7; 11 nucleotides align to TRBD1. The CDR3 loop spans 16 amino acids. Per the germline V gene, CDR1 is PRHDT and CDR2 is FYEKMQ (reference sequence). Unmatched junction bases numbered 14, after V lost 6 bases and J lost 7 bases. CDR3 in amino acids: CASSPPGGTGGTEQYF. The CDR3, as DNA: TGTGCCAGCAGTCCCCCCGGGGGGACAGGGGGTACGGAGCAGTACTTC.